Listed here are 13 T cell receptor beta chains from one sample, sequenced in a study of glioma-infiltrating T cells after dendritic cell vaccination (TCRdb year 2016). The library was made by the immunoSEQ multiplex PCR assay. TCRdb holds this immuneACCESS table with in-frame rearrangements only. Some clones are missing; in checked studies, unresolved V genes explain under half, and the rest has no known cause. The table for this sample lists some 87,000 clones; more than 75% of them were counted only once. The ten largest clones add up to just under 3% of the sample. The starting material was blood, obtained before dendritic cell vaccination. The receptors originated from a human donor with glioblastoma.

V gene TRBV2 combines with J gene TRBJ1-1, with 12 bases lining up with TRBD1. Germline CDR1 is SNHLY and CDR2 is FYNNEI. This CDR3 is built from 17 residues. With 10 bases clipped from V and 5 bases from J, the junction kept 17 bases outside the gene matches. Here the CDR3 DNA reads TGTGCCACCCCTTTTGGAGGGGACAGGGGGCTTGGGACTGAAGCTTTCTTT. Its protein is CATPFGGDRGLGTEAFF.

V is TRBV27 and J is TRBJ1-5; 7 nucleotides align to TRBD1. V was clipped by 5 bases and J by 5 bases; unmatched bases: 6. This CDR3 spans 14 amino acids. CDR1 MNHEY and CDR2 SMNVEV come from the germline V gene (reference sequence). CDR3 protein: CASSRQGWDQPQHF. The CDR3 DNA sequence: TGTGCCAGCAGTCGACAGGGATGGGATCAGCCCCAGCATTTT.

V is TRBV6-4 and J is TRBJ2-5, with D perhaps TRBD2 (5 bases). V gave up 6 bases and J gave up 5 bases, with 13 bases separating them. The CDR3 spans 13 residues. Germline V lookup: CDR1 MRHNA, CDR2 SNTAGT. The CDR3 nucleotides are TGTGCCAGCAGCGCGGGCCCGAGGGAGACCCAGTACTTC. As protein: CASSAGPRETQYF.

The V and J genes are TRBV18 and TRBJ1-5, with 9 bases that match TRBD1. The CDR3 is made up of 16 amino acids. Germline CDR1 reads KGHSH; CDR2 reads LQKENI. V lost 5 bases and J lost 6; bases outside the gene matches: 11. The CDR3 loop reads CASSFTGGAESQPQHF. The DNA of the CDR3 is TGTGCCAGCTCATTCACAGGGGGCGCGGAAAGTCAGCCCCAGCATTTT.

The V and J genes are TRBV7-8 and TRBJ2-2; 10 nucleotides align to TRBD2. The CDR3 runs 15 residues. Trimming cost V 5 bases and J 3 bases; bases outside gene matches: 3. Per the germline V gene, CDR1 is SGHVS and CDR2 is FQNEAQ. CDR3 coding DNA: TGTGCCAGCAGCAGTAGCGGGGGGCACACCGGGGAGCTGTTTTTT. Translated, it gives CASSSSGGHTGELFF.

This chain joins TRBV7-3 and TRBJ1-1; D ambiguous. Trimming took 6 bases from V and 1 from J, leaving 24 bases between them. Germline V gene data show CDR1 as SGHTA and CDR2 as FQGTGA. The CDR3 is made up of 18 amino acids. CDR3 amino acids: CASRIRGPVLLTNTEAFF. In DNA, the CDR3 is TGTGCCAGCAGGATCCGGGGTCCAGTCTTGTTAACGAACACTGAAGCTTTCTTT.

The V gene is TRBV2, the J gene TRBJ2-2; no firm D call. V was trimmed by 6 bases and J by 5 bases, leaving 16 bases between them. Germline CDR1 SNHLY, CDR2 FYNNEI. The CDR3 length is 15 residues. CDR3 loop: CASSQQQSATGELFF. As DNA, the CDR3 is TGTGCCAGCAGCCAGCAACAGAGTGCTACCGGGGAGCTGTTTTTT.

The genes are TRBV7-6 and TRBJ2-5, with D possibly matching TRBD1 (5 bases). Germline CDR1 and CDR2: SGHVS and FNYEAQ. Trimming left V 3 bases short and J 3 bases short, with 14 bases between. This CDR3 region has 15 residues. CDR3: CASSFRQFGEETQYF. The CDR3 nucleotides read TGTGCCAGCAGCTTTCGACAGTTTGGAGAAGAGACCCAGTACTTC.

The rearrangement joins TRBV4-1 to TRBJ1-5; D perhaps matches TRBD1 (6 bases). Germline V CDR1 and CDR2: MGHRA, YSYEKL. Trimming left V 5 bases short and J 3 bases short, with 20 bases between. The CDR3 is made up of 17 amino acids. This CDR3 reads CASSKTAGQGINQPQHF. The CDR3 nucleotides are TGCGCCAGCAGCAAAACAGCGGGACAAGGCATCAATCAGCCCCAGCATTTT.

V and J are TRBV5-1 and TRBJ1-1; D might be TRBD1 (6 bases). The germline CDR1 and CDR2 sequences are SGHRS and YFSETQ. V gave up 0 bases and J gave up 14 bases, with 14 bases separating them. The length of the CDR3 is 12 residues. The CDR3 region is CASSLAQGGQFF. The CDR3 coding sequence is TGCGCCAGCAGCTTGGCACAGGGAGGGCAATTCTTT.

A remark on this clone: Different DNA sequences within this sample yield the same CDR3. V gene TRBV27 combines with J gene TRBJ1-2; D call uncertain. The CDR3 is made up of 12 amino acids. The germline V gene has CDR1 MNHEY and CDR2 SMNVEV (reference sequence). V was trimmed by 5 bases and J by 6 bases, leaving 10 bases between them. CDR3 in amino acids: CASSRGMDGYTF. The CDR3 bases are TGTGCCAGCAGTCGGGGAATGGATGGCTACACCTTC.

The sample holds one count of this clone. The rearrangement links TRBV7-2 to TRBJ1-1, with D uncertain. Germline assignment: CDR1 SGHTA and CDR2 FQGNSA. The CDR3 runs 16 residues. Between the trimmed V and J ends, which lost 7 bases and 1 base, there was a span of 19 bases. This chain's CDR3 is CASTQSDGRWNTEAFF. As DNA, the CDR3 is TGTGCCAGCACCCAATCGGATGGGCGTTGGAACACTGAAGCTTTCTTT.

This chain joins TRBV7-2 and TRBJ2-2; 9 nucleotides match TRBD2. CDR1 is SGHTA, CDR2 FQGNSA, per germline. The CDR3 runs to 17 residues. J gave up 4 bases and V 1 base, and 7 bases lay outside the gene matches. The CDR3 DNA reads TGTGCCAGCAGCTTAGGCGGGGGGGCCTCGAGCACCGGGGAGCTGTTTTTT. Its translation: CASSLGGGASSTGELFF.